The clone carrying this TCR beta chain was counted a single time. Its cognate antigen is unknown. These data come from a study of blood T cell dynamics during melanoma immunotherapy. General study findings and limits: Unlike progressors, later disease-control patients had W3 repertoires gaining clonality or diversity. It remained unknown if the driving T cell clones were melanoma-specific.

Trimming at V came to 5 bases and at J to 8 bases, leaving 7 bases not matched to a gene. Germline CDR1 reads SGHNT; CDR2 reads YENEEA. The CDR3 has 14 amino acids. The data were produced by immunoSEQ multiplex PCR, yet TCRdb's version contains in-frame clones alone and is incomplete. The sample has more than 12,000 clones, roughly 92% seen once. Stated time point: week 3, after first cycle of checkpoint inhibitor. Sampling occurred pretreatment (T0) and at week 3 (W3), after cycle one of checkpoint blockade. Response was assessed by RECIST 1.1 at 12 weeks, except a couple of rapid progressors. Material: blood, obtained from a patient treated with checkpoint blockade. The V call is TRBV11-3, the J call TRBJ1-4, with 8 bases that match TRBD1. This TCR was sampled from a human donor with melanoma. CDR3 sequence reads: CASSRGRGQEKLFF. The CDR3 DNA sequence: TGTGCCAGCAGCCGAGGCAGGGGGCAGGAAAAACTGTTTTTT.